This T cell receptor beta chain was found in a study of T cells expressing NK-cell markers. At the level of the study: Out of eight donors sequenced, seven tested HCMV-seropositive and the remaining one seronegative.

This CDR3 region has 14 residues. The V gene's germline CDR1 is MRHNA and CDR2 SNTAGT. On this clonotype: Its target is not known.

Study-level findings and limits: In several donors, dominant clonotypes made up roughly 28.3-65% of CD3+CD56-NKG2C+ cells. Dominant NKG2C+ clonotypes were found to form about 1.0-7.5% of CD8+ T cells in several donors.

TCRdb re-called the 5' RACE reads and catalogs CDR3 proteins one per entry, DNA excluded. The sample table sets out about 150,000 distinct CDR3 sequences. What was sequenced was blood T cells: a sorted CD56 or NKG2C T cell subset, CD4+ or CD8+ T cells, or bulk PBMC T cells (not recorded which). The chain couples TRBV6-4 to TRBJ2-3; with no DNA, the TCRdb D assignment of TRBD1 cannot be verified. The sequence was obtained from a woman aged 45-65 years in good health. The CDR3: CASSETVSTDTQYF.